A selection of T cell receptor beta chains follows, all from one sample in a study of blood T cell repertoires in COVID-19. Libraries were prepared by immunoSEQ multiplex PCR; TCRdb keeps only in-frame clonotypes and omits some of them. The sample includes around 700,000 clones, 75% to 90% seen only once; the top ten take over 0.2%. The specimen sequenced was peripheral blood. These receptors were obtained from a woman younger than 30 with acute or convalescent COVID-19. The CDR3 runs from the conserved cysteine through the conserved F or W. A D gene is named only where the DNA matches it firmly. Clone size appears in some rows only: once, few, many, or a class for an expanded clone.

TRBD1,TRBJ1-2,once,TRBV19,CASTDRVYGYTF,TGTGCCAGTACGGACAGGGTCTATGGCTACACCTTC
-,TRBJ1-5,-,TRBV7-9,CASSHSNRNQPQHF,TGTGCCAGCAGCCACAGCAACCGCAATCAGCCCCAGCATTTT
-,TRBJ2-4,-,TRBV29-1,CSVTGGGKNIQYF,TGCAGCGTTACCGGAGGAGGAAAAAACATTCAGTACTTC
-,TRBJ2-7,once,TRBV21-1,CASSNLGQDQDEQYF,TGTGCCAGCAGCAATTTAGGACAGGATCAGGACGAGCAGTACTTC
-,TRBJ1-2,many,TRBV6-1,CASSESWEFSGYTF,TGTGCCAGCAGTGAATCGTGGGAGTTCTCTGGCTACACCTTC
TRBD1,TRBJ1-3,-,TRBV30,CAWSPDRENTIYF,TGTGCCTGGAGTCCAGACAGGGAAAACACCATATATTTT
-,TRBJ2-7,-,TRBV18,CASSPGREQYF,TGTGCCAGCTCACCGGGGCGCGAGCAGTACTTC
TRBD1,TRBJ1-1,-,TRBV6-6,CASSPPGTGTEDTEAFF,TGTGCCAGCAGTCCGCCGGGGACAGGGACTGAAGACACTGAAGCTTTCTTT
-,TRBJ1-2,-,TRBV19,CASSITGFPNYGYTF,TGTGCCAGTAGTATAACAGGGTTCCCTAACTATGGCTACACCTTC
-,TRBJ2-7,-,TRBV9,CASSKRDIPPYEQYF,TGTGCCAGCAGCAAACGGGACATACCACCCTACGAGCAGTACTTC
TRBD1,TRBJ1-2,-,TRBV7-6,CASSSKRTGGEHYGYTF,TGTGCCAGCAGTTCTAAACGGACAGGGGGCGAACACTATGGCTACACCTTC
-,TRBJ2-3,-,TRBV12-3/TRBV12-4,CASSPRTPSTQYF,TGTGCCAGCAGTCCTAGGACTCCGAGTACGCAGTATTTT
-,TRBJ1-1,-,TRBV5-6,CASSRGLSGDGTEAFF,TGTGCCAGCAGCAGGGGCCTGTCGGGGGATGGGACTGAAGCTTTCTTT
TRBD1,TRBJ2-2,-,TRBV30,CAWSGDRGGDTGELFF,TGTGCCTGGAGCGGGGACAGGGGAGGGGATACCGGGGAGCTGTTTTTT
-,TRBJ1-1,-,TRBV9,CASSVRPQGAFF,TGTGCCAGCAGCGTACGTCCGCAGGGAGCTTTCTTT
TRBD1,TRBJ2-2,-,TRBV28,CASSSGTGGSGGTGELFF,TGTGCCAGCAGTTCCGGGACAGGGGGGTCCGGGGGCACCGGGGAGCTGTTTTTT
-,TRBJ2-1,-,TRBV18,CASRPTSPGVPFF,TGTGCCAGCCGCCCAACTAGTCCTGGAGTCCCGTTCTTC
-,TRBJ1-1,-,TRBV18,CASSPLGDTEAFF,TGTGCCAGCTCACCACTCGGGGACACTGAAGCTTTCTTT
-,TRBJ2-6,-,TRBV7-7,CASSRGTFPSGANVLTF,TGTGCCAGCAGCCGAGGGACTTTCCCCTCTGGGGCCAACGTCCTGACTTTC
TRBD1,TRBJ1-1,-,TRBV3-1/TRBV3-2,CASSLRRTGAPNTEAFF,TGTGCCAGCAGCCTCCGCCGGACAGGGGCACCGAACACTGAAGCTTTCTTT
-,TRBJ1-1,once,TRBV5-1,CASRRGQKAFF,TGCGCCAGCAGACGTGGACAGAAAGCTTTCTTT
TRBD2,TRBJ2-3,-,TRBV5-1,CASEKGTSGGGDTQYF,TGCGCCAGTGAGAAGGGAACTAGCGGGGGAGGAGATACGCAGTATTTT
-,TRBJ2-3,-,TRBV4-3,CASSQARTSEIGPDTQYF,TGCGCCAGCAGCCAAGCAAGGACTTCAGAGATCGGGCCAGATACGCAGTATTTT
TRBD1,TRBJ1-4,-,TRBV11-2,CASSRPQGQENEKLFF,TGTGCCAGCAGCCGGCCCCAAGGACAGGAGAATGAAAAACTGTTTTTT
-,TRBJ1-1,-,TRBV5-4,CASSRSTQGLNTEAFF,TGTGCCAGCAGCCGTAGTACGCAGGGATTGAACACTGAAGCTTTCTTT
-,TRBJ1-5,-,TRBV6-2/TRBV6-3,CASSYGGAYSNQPQHF,TGTGCCAGCAGTTATGGGGGGGCGTATAGCAATCAGCCCCAGCATTTT
TRBD1,TRBJ2-7,few,TRBV5-1,CASSLSGTVPSYEQYF,TGCGCCAGCAGCTTGTCCGGGACAGTGCCCTCCTACGAGCAGTACTTC
-,TRBJ1-2,-,TRBV12-3/TRBV12-4,CASSHTGGYTF,TGTGCCAGCAGCCATACAGGGGGCTACACCTTC
-,TRBJ1-2,-,TRBV29-1,CSARTASANYGYTF,TGCAGCGCTCGAACAGCCTCAGCTAACTATGGCTACACCTTC
TRBD1,TRBJ2-7,-,TRBV5-6,CASSFPTGSYEQYF,TGTGCCAGCAGCTTCCCGACAGGGTCCTACGAGCAGTACTTC
-,TRBJ1-6,-,TRBV11-2,CASSFSSRVAYNSPLHF,TGTGCCAGCAGCTTCTCCTCTCGCGTAGCTTATAATTCACCCCTCCACTTT
-,TRBJ2-1,-,TRBV10-3,CAISDSGVQNEQFF,TGTGCCATCAGTGACTCCGGGGTCCAAAATGAGCAGTTCTTC
-,TRBJ2-1,-,TRBV5-4,CASSSRSGHGVIEQFF,TGTGCCAGCAGCAGCCGCTCGGGACACGGGGTCATTGAGCAGTTCTTC
TRBD1,TRBJ1-1,-,TRBV5-4,CASSLEGGWGTTEAFF,TGTGCCAGCAGCTTGGAAGGGGGCTGGGGCACCACTGAAGCTTTCTTT
-,TRBJ1-1,-,TRBV4-3,CASSESKEQGTEAFF,TGCGCCAGCAGCGAATCGAAAGAGCAGGGAACTGAAGCTTTCTTT
TRBD1,TRBJ1-2,-,TRBV30,CAWTQTGRYGYTF,TGTGCCTGGACTCAGACAGGGCGCTATGGCTACACCTTC
-,TRBJ1-1,-,TRBV7-2,CASSPRSGLDTEAFF,TGTGCCAGCAGCCCCCGGTCGGGTCTGGACACTGAAGCTTTCTTT
-,TRBJ1-2,-,TRBV6-2/TRBV6-3,CASSFQATYGYTF,TGTGCCAGCAGTTTTCAGGCTACCTATGGCTACACCTTC
TRBD1,TRBJ1-5,-,TRBV5-5,CASSPRQGGNQPQHF,TGTGCCAGCAGCCCGAGACAGGGCGGCAATCAGCCCCAGCATTTT
TRBD2,TRBJ2-7,-,TRBV7-9,CASSFTLLAGSSYEQYF,TGTGCCAGCAGCTTTACCCTACTAGCGGGGAGCTCCTACGAGCAGTACTTC
TRBD1,TRBJ1-2,-,TRBV7-4,CASSLASQRTGENGYTF,TGTGCCAGCAGCTTAGCCAGCCAAAGGACAGGGGAGAATGGCTACACCTTC
TRBD1,TRBJ2-2,-,TRBV4-3,CASSLSDRAGTGELFF,TGCGCCAGCAGCCTGTCGGACAGGGCGGGCACCGGGGAGCTGTTTTTT
-,TRBJ2-7,-,TRBV24-1,CATSDRGPIHEQYF,TGTGCCACCAGTGACCGCGGCCCCATTCATGAGCAGTACTTC
-,TRBJ1-2,few,TRBV30,CAWSEAGHGYTF,TGTGCCTGGAGTGAAGCAGGTCACGGCTACACCTTC
TRBD1,TRBJ2-7,-,TRBV5-1,CASSLGQGSYEQYF,TGCGCCAGCAGCTTGGGACAGGGGTCCTACGAGCAGTACTTC
-,TRBJ2-7,-,TRBV5-4,CASSLVGDYEQYF,TGTGCCAGCAGCTTGGTCGGGGATTACGAGCAGTACTTC
TRBD2,TRBJ2-2,once,TRBV9,CASGLTSGVDTGELFF,TGTGCCAGCGGCCTGACTAGCGGGGTCGACACCGGGGAGCTGTTTTTT
-,TRBJ1-6,-,TRBV2,CASRLTGLSYNSPLHF,TGTGCCAGCAGGTTGACAGGACTCTCCTATAATTCACCCCTCCACTTT
-,TRBJ1-3,-,TRBV29-1,CSVEASTGNTIYF,TGCAGCGTTGAGGCTTCGACTGGAAACACCATATATTTT
TRBD1,TRBJ1-6,-,TRBV10-3,CAIRKGQGDSPLHF,TGTGCCATCAGGAAGGGACAGGGGGATTCACCCCTCCACTTT
-,TRBJ2-3,once,TRBV9,CASGLLGREPDTQYF,TGTGCCAGCGGGCTCCTAGGCAGGGAACCAGATACGCAGTATTTT
TRBD1,TRBJ1-3,-,TRBV7-6,CASSLGPGQGGVNTIYF,TGTGCCAGCAGCTTAGGTCCGGGACAGGGAGGGGTAAACACCATATATTTT
TRBD1,TRBJ2-1,-,TRBV6-5,CASRVGGGSYNEQFF,TGTGCCAGCAGGGTAGGGGGCGGCTCCTACAATGAGCAGTTCTTC
-,TRBJ2-7,-,TRBV7-3,CASRLGPGGEQYF,TGTGCCAGCAGATTGGGCCCCGGGGGCGAGCAGTACTTC
-,TRBJ2-3,-,TRBV19,CASSAQGGIADTQYF,TGTGCCAGTAGTGCACAGGGAGGGATAGCTGATACGCAGTATTTT
TRBD1,TRBJ1-1,-,TRBV7-9,CASSFGDRGDTEAFF,TGTGCCAGCAGCTTTGGGGACAGGGGGGACACTGAAGCTTTCTTT